Reported below is one T cell receptor beta chain. Its antigen is unknown. These data come from a study of cytomegalovirus exposure and HLA in healthy donors. Study background: The roughly 110 validation repertoires were reported in a later analysis to have been generated on the same platform as the roughly 700 first-cohort repertoires.

The protocol was immunoSEQ multiplex PCR, while the TCRdb copy is restricted to in-frame clones and leaves out a portion. The table has 200,000 to 300,000 clones, roughly 87% seen once. Study-wide findings and caveats: Listed as cytomegalovirus-associated were over 150 TCR beta chains. For cytomegalovirus status, the classifier reportedly gave diagnoses with high specificity and sensitivity. One later analysis, an examination of the 120 or so validation repertoires, found that first-cohort TCR clusters tended to co-occur in them.

The V and J ends lost 1 base and 9 bases respectively, with 18 bases between them. Looked up from germline, CDR1 is LGHNA and CDR2 is YSLEER. This CDR3 comprises 15 residues. This TCR derives from a woman in her 30s in good health and CMV-seronegative. V usage is TRBV4-3 and J usage is TRBJ2-5; the D gene is possibly TRBD2 (6 bases). Sequenced input: PBMCs. CDR3 region: CASSQASRGLVAQYF. The CDR3 DNA follows: TGCGCCAGCAGCCAAGCATCGAGGGGACTTGTGGCCCAGTACTTC.